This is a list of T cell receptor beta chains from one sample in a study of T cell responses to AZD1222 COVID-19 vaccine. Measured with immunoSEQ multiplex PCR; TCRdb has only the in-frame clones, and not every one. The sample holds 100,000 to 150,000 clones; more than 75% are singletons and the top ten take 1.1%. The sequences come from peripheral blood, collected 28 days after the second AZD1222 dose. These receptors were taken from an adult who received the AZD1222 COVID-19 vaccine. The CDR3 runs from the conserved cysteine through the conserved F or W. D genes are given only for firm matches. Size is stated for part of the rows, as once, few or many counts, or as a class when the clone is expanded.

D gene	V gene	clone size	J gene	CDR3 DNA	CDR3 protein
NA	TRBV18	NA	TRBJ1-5	TGTGCCAGCTCACCAACGAGGGGGGGGTTGCAGCCCCAGCATTTT	CASSPTRGGLQPQHF
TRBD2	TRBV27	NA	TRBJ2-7	TGTGCCAGCAGCCAGGGGACTAGCGGGAGATACGAGCAGTACTTC	CASSQGTSGRYEQYF
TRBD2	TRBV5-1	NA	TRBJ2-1	TGCGCCAGCAGCTGGACGACTAGCGTTTACTCCTACAATGAGCAGTTCTTC	CASSWTTSVYSYNEQFF
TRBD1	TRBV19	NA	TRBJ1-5	TGTGCCAGTAGTGTGGGGACAGGGATATATCAGCCCCAGCATTTT	CASSVGTGIYQPQHF
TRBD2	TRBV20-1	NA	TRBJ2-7	TGCAGTGCTAGCGGGAGGAGCGAGCAGTACTTC	CSASGRSEQYF
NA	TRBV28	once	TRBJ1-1	TGTGCCAGCAGGCCCGTTTCGCCCACTGAAGCTTTCTTT	CASRPVSPTEAFF
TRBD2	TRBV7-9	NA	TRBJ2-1	TGTGCCAGCAGCTTGATGGGACTAGCGGATTACAATGAGCAGTTCTTC	CASSLMGLADYNEQFF
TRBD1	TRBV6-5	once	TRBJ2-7	TGTGCCAGCAGTTACTCGACAGGGGCCCCCTACGAGCAGTACTTC	CASSYSTGAPYEQYF
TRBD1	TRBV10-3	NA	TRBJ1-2	TGTGCCATCAGTCTAACAGGGGGCGCGGGCTATGGCTACACCTTC	CAISLTGGAGYGYTF
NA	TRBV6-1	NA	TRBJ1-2	TGTGCCAGCAGTGAAGCTGGACCGAACTATGGCTACACCTTC	CASSEAGPNYGYTF
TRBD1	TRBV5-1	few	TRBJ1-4	TGCGCCAGCAGTGATGGGACAGGGGGTGAAAAACTGTTTTTT	CASSDGTGGEKLFF
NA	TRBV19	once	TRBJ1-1	TGTGCCAGTAGTATAGGGGGACGGTTCACTGAAGCTTTCTTT	CASSIGGRFTEAFF
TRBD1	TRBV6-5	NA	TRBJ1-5	TGTGCCAGCAGTTACGGACAGGTGGGCAATCAGCCCCAGCATTTT	CASSYGQVGNQPQHF
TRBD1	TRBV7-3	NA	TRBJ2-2	TGTGCCAGTGGACAGGTTCCGAACACCGGGGAGCTGTTTTTT	CASGQVPNTGELFF
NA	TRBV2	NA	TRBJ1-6	TGTGCCAGCGCATCTAGTAATTCACCCCTCCACTTT	CASASSNSPLHF
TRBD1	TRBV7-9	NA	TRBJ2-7	TGTGCCAGCAGCTTGGGACAGTTTTACGAGCAGTACTTC	CASSLGQFYEQYF
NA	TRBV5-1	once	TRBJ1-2	TGCGCCAGCAGCTTGGGGGAGGCGTATGGCTACACCTTC	CASSLGEAYGYTF
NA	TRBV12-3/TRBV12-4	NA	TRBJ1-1	TGTGCCAGCAGTTTTTTCTCCGAAGCTTTCTTT	CASSFFSEAFF
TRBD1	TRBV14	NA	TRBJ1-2	TGTGCCAGCAGCCTTTTTACAGGGGGCAACTATGGCTACACCTTC	CASSLFTGGNYGYTF
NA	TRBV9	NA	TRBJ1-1	TGTGCCAGCAGCGTTATGGCAGCCGACTTCACTGAAGCTTTCTTT	CASSVMAADFTEAFF
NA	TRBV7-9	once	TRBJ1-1	TGTGCCAGCAGCACGACAAGAGAAGCTTTCTTT	CASSTTREAFF
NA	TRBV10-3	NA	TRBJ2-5	TGTGCCATCAGTGAGTCGAGCGGGCCCGCTCAAGAGACCCAGTACTTC	CAISESSGPAQETQYF
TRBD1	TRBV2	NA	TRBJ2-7	TGTGCCAGCGCCAGGGACAGGCACTACGAGCAGTACTTC	CASARDRHYEQYF
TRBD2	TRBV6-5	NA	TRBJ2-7	TGTGCCATCCAGCGGGGGGCTAGGTACGAGCAGTACTTC	CAIQRGARYEQYF
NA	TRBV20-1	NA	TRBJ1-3	TGCAGTGCTAGTGCCGCGAGCTCTGGAAACACCATATATTTT	CSASAASSGNTIYF
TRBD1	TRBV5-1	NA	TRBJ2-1	TGCGCCAGCAGCCCGGGACAGAGCTCCTACAATGAGCAGTTCTTC	CASSPGQSSYNEQFF
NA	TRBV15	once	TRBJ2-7	TGTGCCACCAGCAGAGATACAGGGAAGTCCTACGAGCAGTACTTC	CATSRDTGKSYEQYF
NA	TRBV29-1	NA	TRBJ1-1	TGCAGCGCCGATGGACAACTGAACACTGAAGCTTTCTTT	CSADGQLNTEAFF
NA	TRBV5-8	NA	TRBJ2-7	TGTGCCAGCAGCACCGACTCAGGGGAGACCTACGAGCAGTACTTC	CASSTDSGETYEQYF
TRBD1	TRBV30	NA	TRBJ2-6	TGTGCCTGGATCGGGACAGTGCTCTCTGGGGCCAACGTCCTGACTTTC	CAWIGTVLSGANVLTF
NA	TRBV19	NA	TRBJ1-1	TGTGCCAGTAGTATCGCGGTGAACACTGAAGCTTTCTTT	CASSIAVNTEAFF
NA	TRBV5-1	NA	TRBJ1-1	TGCGCCAGCAGCTTAGAAAGCATGAACACTGAAGCTTTCTTT	CASSLESMNTEAFF
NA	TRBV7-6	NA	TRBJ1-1	TGTGCCAGCAGCTTACTTATTGCGCAGGCCCCACGGTTGAACACTGAAGCTTTCTTT	CASSLLIAQAPRLNTEAFF
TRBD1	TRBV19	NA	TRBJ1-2	TGTGCCAGTAGTATTTCGGGACAGGGCTACGGCTACACCTTC	CASSISGQGYGYTF
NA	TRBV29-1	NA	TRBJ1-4	TGCAGCGTTGGTTCCGGGATAGGGGAAGGAAAACTGTTTTTT	CSVGSGIGEGKLFF
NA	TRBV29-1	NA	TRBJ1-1	TGCAGCGTTGAGGGCAGGGTCGACACTGAAGCTTTCTTT	CSVEGRVDTEAFF
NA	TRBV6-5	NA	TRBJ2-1	TGTGCCAGCAGTCCCTATCCTAGCACAGTCAATGAGCAGTTCTTC	CASSPYPSTVNEQFF
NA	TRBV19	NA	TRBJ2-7	TGTGCCAGTAGACTTTTGGGGACCTACGAGCAGTACTTC	CASRLLGTYEQYF
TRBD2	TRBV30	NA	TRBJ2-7	TGTGCCTGGAGACCGGCGGGACTATCTTCCTACGAGCAGTACTTC	CAWRPAGLSSYEQYF
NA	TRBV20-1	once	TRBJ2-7	TGCAGTGCTCTTAGGGTTTACGAGCAGTACTTC	CSALRVYEQYF
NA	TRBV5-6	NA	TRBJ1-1	TGTGCCAGCTCTGACGGGGGCACTGAAGCTTTCTTT	CASSDGGTEAFF
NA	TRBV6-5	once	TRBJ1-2	TGTGCCAGCAGTTACACGGCAGGGAAGGGTGGTGGCTACACCTTC	CASSYTAGKGGGYTF